This T cell receptor beta chain appears in the sequencing data of a study of T-cell reconstitution after alpha-beta-depleted transplantation in children (dated by TCRdb to 2015 to 2016). With regard to the full study: T-cell immune reconstitution after TCRalphabeta/CD19-depleted allogeneic hematopoietic cell transplantation in children was quantitatively tracked in the study by means of TCR repertoire profiling.

This clonotype was counted ten times or more. Its antigen is still unknown. Qualities for individual bases were not recorded, and no much larger clone is one base off. The CDR3 sequence holds 15 residues, the cysteine and phenylalanine included. Only CDR3 DNA remains: 45 bases, in frame from the first base. The germline V gene supplies CDR1 SGHRS and CDR2 YFSETQ. Compared with germline, V lacks 3 bases and J lacks 4 bases; bases without a gene match: 5. Libraries were built with PCR. Instrument on record: Illumina HiSeq 2500. Molecular barcoding was employed in the preparation of TCR libraries, with unique molecular identifiers being used to normalize TCRbeta repertoire quantification. TCRdb reran the public reads through fastp at Q25 and MiXCR, keeping productive beta chains. Every entry covers one CDR3 protein and lists the most common genes and DNA from its rows. Within this sample are 350,000 to 450,000 distinct CDR3 sequences, with roughly 13% of them counted one time only. The ten largest clonotypes hold roughly 4.3% of the sample.

This chain joins TRBV5-1 to TRBJ2-3; TRBD2 aligns with 10 central bases. The sample in question was PBMCs, obtained from the stem cell graft. The TCR comes from a human donor who donated a stem cell graft to a child with Fanconi anemia. The CDR3 here reads CASSSLAGEADTQYF. The bases are TGCGCCAGCAGCTCCCTAGCGGGGGAGGCAGATACGCAGTATTTT.